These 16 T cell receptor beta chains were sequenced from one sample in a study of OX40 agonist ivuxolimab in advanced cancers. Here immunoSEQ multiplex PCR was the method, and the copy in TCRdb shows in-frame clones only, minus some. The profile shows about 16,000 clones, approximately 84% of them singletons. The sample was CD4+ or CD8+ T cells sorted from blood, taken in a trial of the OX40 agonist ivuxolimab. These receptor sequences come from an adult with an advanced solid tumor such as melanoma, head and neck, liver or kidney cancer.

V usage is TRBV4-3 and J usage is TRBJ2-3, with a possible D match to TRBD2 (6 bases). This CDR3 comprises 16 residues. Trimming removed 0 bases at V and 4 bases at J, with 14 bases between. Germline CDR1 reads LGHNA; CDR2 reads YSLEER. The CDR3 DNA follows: TGCGCCAGCAGCCAAGAGGTAACCTCGGGGGCAGATACGCAGTATTTT. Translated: CASSQEVTSGADTQYF.

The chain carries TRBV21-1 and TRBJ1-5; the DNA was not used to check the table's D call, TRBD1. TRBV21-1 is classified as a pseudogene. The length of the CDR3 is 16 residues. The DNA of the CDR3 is TGTGCCAGCAGCAAAGGTAAGACAGGTTTCAATCAGCCCCAGCATTTT. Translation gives CASSKGKTGFNQPQHF.

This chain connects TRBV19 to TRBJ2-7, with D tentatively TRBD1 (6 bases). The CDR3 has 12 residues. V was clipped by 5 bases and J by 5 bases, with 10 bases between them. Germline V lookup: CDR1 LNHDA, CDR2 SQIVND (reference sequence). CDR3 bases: TGTGCCAGTAGTTCAGGGGTCCACGAGCAGTACTTC. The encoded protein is CASSSGVHEQYF.

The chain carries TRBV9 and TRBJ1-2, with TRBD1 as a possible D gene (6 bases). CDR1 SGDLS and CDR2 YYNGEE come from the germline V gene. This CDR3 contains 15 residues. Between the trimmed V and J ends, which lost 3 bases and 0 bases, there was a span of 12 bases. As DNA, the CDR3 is TGTGCCAGCAGCGCCCTTCCAGGGGCTAACTATGGCTACACCTTC. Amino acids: CASSALPGANYGYTF.

The CDR3 loop is CASSLSEVTGELFF. For the CDR3, the DNA is TGTGCCAGCAGCTTGTCGGAGGTAACCGGGGAGCTGTTTTTT. The V call is TRBV5-4, the J call TRBJ2-2; weak D call: TRBD2 (5 bases). The germline V gene encodes CDR1 SGHNT and CDR2 YYREEE (reference sequence). The CDR3 length is 14 residues. V was cut by 1 base and J by 5 bases, with 9 bases left in between.

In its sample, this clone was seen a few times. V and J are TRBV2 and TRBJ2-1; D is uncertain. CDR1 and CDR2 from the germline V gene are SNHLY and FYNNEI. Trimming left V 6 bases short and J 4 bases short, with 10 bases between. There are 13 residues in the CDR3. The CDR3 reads CASRETSYNEQFF. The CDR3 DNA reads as TGTGCCAGCAGGGAGACATCGTACAATGAGCAGTTCTTC.

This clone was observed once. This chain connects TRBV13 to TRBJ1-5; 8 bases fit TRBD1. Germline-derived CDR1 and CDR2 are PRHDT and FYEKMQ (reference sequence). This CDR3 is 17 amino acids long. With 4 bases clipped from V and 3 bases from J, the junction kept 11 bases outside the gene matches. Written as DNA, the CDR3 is TGTGCCAGCAGCTCCCGAGGACAGGGAATTGTCAATCAGCCCCAGCATTTT. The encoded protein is CASSSRGQGIVNQPQHF.

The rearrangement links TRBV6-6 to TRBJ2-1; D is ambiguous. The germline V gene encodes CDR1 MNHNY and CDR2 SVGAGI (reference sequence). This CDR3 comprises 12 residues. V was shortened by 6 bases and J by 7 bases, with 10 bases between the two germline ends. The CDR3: CASRRSTNEQFF. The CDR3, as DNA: TGTGCCAGCAGGAGAAGTACGAATGAGCAGTTCTTC.

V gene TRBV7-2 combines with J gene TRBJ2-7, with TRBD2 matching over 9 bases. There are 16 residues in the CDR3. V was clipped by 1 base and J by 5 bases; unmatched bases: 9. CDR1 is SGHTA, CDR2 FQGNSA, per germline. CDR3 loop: CASSLDLAGELDEQYF. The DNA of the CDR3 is TGTGCCAGCAGCTTAGATTTAGCGGGAGAGTTGGACGAGCAGTACTTC.

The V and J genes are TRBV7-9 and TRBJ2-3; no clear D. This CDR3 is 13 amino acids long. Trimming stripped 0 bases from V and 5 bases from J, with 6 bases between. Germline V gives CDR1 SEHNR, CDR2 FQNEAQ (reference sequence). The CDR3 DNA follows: TGTGCCAGCAGCTTAGCGGGCAGAGATACGCAGTATTTT. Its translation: CASSLAGRDTQYF.

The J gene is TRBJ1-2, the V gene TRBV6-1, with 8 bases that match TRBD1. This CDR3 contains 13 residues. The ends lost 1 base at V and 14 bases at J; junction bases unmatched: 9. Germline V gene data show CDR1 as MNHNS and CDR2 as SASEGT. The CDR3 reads CASSEGDRGKYTF. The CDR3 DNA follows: TGTGCCAGCAGTGAAGGCGACAGGGGCAAATATACCTTC.

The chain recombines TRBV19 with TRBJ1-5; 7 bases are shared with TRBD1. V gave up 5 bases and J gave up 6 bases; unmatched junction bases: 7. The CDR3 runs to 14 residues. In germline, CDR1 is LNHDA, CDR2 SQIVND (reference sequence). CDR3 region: CASSHSQGLQPQHF. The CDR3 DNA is TGTGCCAGTAGTCACTCACAGGGGCTTCAGCCCCAGCATTTT.

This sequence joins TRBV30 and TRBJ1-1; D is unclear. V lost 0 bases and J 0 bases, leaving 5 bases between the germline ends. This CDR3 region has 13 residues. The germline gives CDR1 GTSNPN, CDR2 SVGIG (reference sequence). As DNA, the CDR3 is TGTGCCTGGAGTGTGGCCTTGAACACTGAAGCTTTCTTT. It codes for CAWSVALNTEAFF.

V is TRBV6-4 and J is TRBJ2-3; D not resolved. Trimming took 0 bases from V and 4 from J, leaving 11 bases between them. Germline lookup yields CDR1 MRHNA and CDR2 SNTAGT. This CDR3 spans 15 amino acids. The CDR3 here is CASSDSKAGPDTQYF. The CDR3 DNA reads TGTGCCAGCAGTGACTCAAAAGCAGGCCCAGATACGCAGTATTTT.

The DNA of the CDR3 is TGTGCCAGCTCACCACAGGGAACTAGCCGACCCTACGAGCAGTACTTC. This encodes CASSPQGTSRPYEQYF. The V and J genes are TRBV18 and TRBJ2-7; tentatively, D is TRBD2 (6 bases). This CDR3 has 16 residues. Germline V gene data show CDR1 as KGHSH and CDR2 as LQKENI. Trimming stripped 1 base from V and 2 bases from J, with 15 bases between.

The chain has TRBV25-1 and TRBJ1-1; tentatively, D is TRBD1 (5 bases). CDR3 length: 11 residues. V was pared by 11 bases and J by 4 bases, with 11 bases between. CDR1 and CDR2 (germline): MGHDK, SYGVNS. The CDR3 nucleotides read TGTGCCGCCGGGGGTGGCACTGAAGCTTTCTTT. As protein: CAAGGGTEAFF.